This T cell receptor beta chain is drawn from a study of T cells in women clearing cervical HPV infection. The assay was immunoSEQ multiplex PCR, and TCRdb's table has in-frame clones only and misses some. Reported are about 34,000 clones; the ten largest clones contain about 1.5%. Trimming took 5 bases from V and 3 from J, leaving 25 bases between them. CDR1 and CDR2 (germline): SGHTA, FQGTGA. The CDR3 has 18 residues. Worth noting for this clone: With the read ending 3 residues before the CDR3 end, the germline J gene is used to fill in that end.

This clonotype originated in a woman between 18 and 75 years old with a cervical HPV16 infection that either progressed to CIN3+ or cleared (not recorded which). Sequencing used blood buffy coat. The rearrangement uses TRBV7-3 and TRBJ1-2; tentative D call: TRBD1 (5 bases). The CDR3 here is CASSPWARGRAQDYGYTF. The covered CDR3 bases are TGTGCCAGCAGCCCGTGGGCGAGGGGAAGGGCCCAGGACTATGGC.